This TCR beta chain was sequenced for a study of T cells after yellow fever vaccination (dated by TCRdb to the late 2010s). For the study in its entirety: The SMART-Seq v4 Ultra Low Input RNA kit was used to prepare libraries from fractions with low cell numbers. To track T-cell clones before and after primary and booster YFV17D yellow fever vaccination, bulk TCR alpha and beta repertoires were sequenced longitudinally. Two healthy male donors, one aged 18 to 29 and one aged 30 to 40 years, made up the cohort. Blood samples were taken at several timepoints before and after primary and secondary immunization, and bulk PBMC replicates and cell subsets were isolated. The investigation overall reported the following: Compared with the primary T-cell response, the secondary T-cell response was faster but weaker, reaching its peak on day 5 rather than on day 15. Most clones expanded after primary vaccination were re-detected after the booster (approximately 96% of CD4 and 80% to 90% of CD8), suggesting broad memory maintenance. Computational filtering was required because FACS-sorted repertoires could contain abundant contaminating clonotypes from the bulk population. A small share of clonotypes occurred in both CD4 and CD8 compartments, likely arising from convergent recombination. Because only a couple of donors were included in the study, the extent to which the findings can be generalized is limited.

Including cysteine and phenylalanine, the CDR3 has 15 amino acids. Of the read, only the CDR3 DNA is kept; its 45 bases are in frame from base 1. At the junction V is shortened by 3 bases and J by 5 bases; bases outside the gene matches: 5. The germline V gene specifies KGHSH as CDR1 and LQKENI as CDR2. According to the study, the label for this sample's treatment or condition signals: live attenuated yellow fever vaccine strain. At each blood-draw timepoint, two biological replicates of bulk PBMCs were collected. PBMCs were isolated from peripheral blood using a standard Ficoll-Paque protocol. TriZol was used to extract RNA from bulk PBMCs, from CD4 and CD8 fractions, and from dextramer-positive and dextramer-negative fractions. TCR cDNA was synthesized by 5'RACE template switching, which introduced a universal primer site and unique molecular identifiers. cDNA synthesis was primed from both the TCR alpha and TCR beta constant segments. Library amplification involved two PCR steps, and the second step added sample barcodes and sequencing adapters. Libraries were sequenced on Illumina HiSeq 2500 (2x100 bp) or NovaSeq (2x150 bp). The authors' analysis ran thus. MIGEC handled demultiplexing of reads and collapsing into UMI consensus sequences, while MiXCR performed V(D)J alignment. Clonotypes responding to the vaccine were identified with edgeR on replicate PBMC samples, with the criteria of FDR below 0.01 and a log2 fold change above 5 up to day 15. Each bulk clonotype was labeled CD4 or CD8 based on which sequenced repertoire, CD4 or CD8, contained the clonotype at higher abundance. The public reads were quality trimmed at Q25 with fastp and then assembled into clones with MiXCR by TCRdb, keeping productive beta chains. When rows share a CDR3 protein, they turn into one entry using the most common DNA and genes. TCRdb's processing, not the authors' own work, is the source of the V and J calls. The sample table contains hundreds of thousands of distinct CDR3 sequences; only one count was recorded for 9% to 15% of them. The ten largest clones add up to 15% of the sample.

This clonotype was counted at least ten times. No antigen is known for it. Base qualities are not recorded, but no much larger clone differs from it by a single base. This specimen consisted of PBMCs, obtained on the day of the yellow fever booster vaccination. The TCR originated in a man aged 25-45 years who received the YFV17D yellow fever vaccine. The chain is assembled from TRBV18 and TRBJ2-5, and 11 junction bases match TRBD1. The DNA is TGTGCCAGCTCACCCAGGACAGGGGGCCGGGAGACCCAGTACTTC. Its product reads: CASSPRTGGRETQYF.